The 15 T cell receptor beta chains presented below share a single source sample, sequenced in a study of OX40 agonist ivuxolimab in advanced cancers. Clones were read by immunoSEQ multiplex PCR, and TCRdb kept only the in-frame ones, dropping some. The data show around 68,000 clones, roughly 89% seen once. The specimen comprised CD4+ or CD8+ T cells sorted from blood, sampled in a trial of the OX40 agonist ivuxolimab. These TCRs come from an adult with an advanced solid tumor such as melanoma, head and neck, liver or kidney cancer.

The chain joins TRBV5-4 to TRBJ2-3, with TRBD2 identical over 9 bases. Germline V gene data show CDR1 as SGHNT and CDR2 as YYREEE (reference sequence). The V gene end was trimmed by 4 bases and the J gene end by 1 base; junction bases not matched to a gene: 7. The CDR3 is 16 amino acids. CDR3 sequence reads: CASSATSGEGTDTQYF. For the CDR3, the DNA is TGTGCCAGCAGCGCGACTAGCGGAGAGGGCACAGATACGCAGTATTTT.

In its sample, this clone was seen a few times. V is TRBV5-4 and J is TRBJ2-5; possibly TRBD2 for D (6 bases). Germline-derived CDR1 and CDR2 are SGHNT and YYREEE (reference sequence). Between the trimmed V and J ends, which lost 4 bases and 5 bases, there was a span of 18 bases. The CDR3 spans 15 residues. CDR3 in DNA: TGTGCCAGCAGCCCTCCTTTGGGAGGTAGCGAGACCCAGTACTTC. Translation: CASSPPLGGSETQYF.

This chain links TRBV6-1 with TRBJ2-7; 7 nucleotides match TRBD1. Trimming cost V 1 base and J 4 bases; bases outside gene matches: 13. The germline V gene has CDR1 MNHNS and CDR2 SASEGT. This CDR3 region has 17 residues. CDR3 bases: TGTGCCAGCAGTGAAGTAATCGCGAGACAGGGTATGTACGAGCAGTACTTC. This sequence encodes CASSEVIARQGMYEQYF.

The chain uses TRBV7-3 and TRBJ2-3; 8 nucleotides align to TRBD2. V was clipped by 1 base and J by 2 bases; unmatched bases: 5. This CDR3 has 16 amino acids. The germline V gene encodes CDR1 SGHTA and CDR2 FQGTGA. The CDR3 DNA follows: TGTGCCAGCAGCTTAAGTAGCGGGGACTACACAGATACGCAGTATTTT. Its translation is CASSLSSGDYTDTQYF.

This clone has only a few counts. The rearrangement links TRBV7-8 to TRBJ1-2; D possibly corresponds to TRBD1 (6 bases). Trimming left V 5 bases short and J 4 bases short, with 17 bases between. CDR3 length: 15 amino acids. Germline loops: CDR1 SGHVS, CDR2 FQNEAQ. CDR3 DNA sequence: TGTGCCAGCAGCCAAGGCGGTTGGGGGGCCTATGGCTACACCTTC. Its protein is CASSQGGWGAYGYTF. The whole variable domain, filled in from reference TRBV7-8 and TRBJ1-2, reads GAGVSQSPRYKVAKRGQDVALRCDPISGHVSLFWYQQALGQGPEFLTYFQNEAQLDKSGLPSDRFFAERPEGSVSTLKIQRTQQEDSAVYLCASSQGGWGAYGYTFGSGTRLTVV.

The rearrangement joins TRBV14 to TRBJ2-3; D remains unclear. CDR3 length: 14 amino acids. V dropped 1 base and J dropped 2 bases, with 7 bases sitting between them. CDR1 SGHDN and CDR2 FVKESK come from the germline V gene. The CDR3 DNA follows: TGTGCCAGCAGCCAAGGACTTGACACAGATACGCAGTATTTT. Amino acids: CASSQGLDTDTQYF.

The chain uses TRBV2 and TRBJ1-5, with D unclear. V was shortened by 4 bases and J by 0 bases, with 7 bases between the two germline ends. Germline loops: CDR1 SNHLY, CDR2 FYNNEI. This CDR3 has 14 residues. CDR3 DNA sequence: TGTGCCAGCAGTGCAGAAACTAGCAATCAGCCCCAGCATTTT. It yields the protein CASSAETSNQPQHF.

The genes are TRBV7-3 and TRBJ2-2; D is unresolved. The CDR3 runs to 16 residues. CDR1 and CDR2 from the germline V gene are SGHTA and FQGTGA. Trimming took 5 bases from V and 4 from J, leaving 17 bases between them. The CDR3 sequence is CASSPSELASTGELFF. As DNA, the CDR3 is TGTGCCAGCAGCCCCTCCGAGCTCGCGAGCACCGGGGAGCTGTTTTTT.

This clone appeared a few times. The CDR3 here is CASSLRLAGGTDTQYF. For the CDR3, the DNA is TGCGCCAGCAGCCTAAGACTAGCGGGAGGCACAGATACGCAGTATTTT. V gene TRBV5-1 combines with J gene TRBJ2-3; 12 bases fit TRBD2. The CDR3 sequence is 16 residues long. CDR1 SGHRS and CDR2 YFSETQ come from the germline V gene. Trimming took 4 bases from V and 1 from J; bases not matched to a gene: 4.

V and J are TRBV29-1 and TRBJ2-3; 9 bases are a match to TRBD2. This CDR3 is 15 amino acids long. V dropped 0 bases and J dropped 6; count of bases not matched to a gene: 7. Germline loops: CDR1 SQVTM, CDR2 ANQGSEA. Here the CDR3 DNA reads TGCAGCGTTGAAGATAGAGCGGGGGGATCGGATACGCAGTATTTT. As protein: CSVEDRAGGSDTQYF.

The V call is TRBV5-5, the J call TRBJ2-7, with 7 bases matching TRBD1. The V segment lost 4 bases and the J segment 2 bases; nucleotides outside the gene matches: 6. Germline V gives CDR1 SGHKS, CDR2 YYEKEE (reference sequence). This CDR3 region has 14 residues. In DNA form, the CDR3 reads TGTGCCAGCAGCGCCGGGACAGAAGCCTACGAGCAGTACTTC. Its protein is CASSAGTEAYEQYF.

The chain carries TRBV2 and TRBJ2-3; 7 nucleotides agree with TRBD1. CDR3 size: 14 residues. Germline lookup yields CDR1 SNHLY and CDR2 FYNNEI. J was trimmed by 1 base and V by 8 bases; bases with no gene match: 6. In DNA form, the CDR3 reads TGTGCCAGCCTTAAAGGGACAGGCACAGATACGCAGTATTTT. It codes for CASLKGTGTDTQYF.

The chain recombines TRBV18 with TRBJ2-1; D gene ambiguous. The ends were cut back, 3 bases at V and 9 bases at J, with 9 bases in the middle. The germline CDR1 and CDR2 sequences are KGHSH and LQKENI. CDR3 length: 12 residues. Here the CDR3 reads CASSPVRSEQFF. In DNA form, the CDR3 reads TGTGCCAGCTCACCCGTCCGATCTGAGCAGTTCTTC.

The J gene is TRBJ1-4, the V gene TRBV19, with 7 bases fitting TRBD1. Losses at the gene ends were 6 bases for V and 5 bases for J; bases not matched to a gene: 9. CDR1 is LNHDA, CDR2 SQIVND, per germline (reference sequence). This CDR3 has 15 residues. The CDR3 DNA is TGTGCCAGTAGCCCAACTTCCAGGGGGAATGAAAAACTGTTTTTT. Its protein product is CASSPTSRGNEKLFF.

This clone was seen just once. The V and J genes are TRBV6-1 and TRBJ2-7, with D possibly being TRBD1 (5 bases). CDR1 is MNHNS, CDR2 SASEGT, per germline. CDR3 length: 14 amino acids. Trimming took off 4 bases at V and 2 bases at J, with 12 bases between the two ends. CDR3 nucleotide sequence: TGTGCCAGCAGTGTGTCGACAGCCACCTACGAGCAGTACTTC. Translated, it gives CASSVSTATYEQYF.